Below are 19 T cell receptor beta chains sequenced from a single sample in a study of identical twins. MiXCR, run by TCRdb on the 5' RACE reads, gives a single entry per CDR3 protein. The table records approximately 890,000 distinct CDR3 sequences, over 9% of them present only once. This sample also appeared in a second study, on yellow fever vaccine responses in identical twins.

Sample: PBMCs. These receptors came from a woman between 18 and 29 years old in good health.

This clonotype appeared a few times. This chain joins TRBV6-1 and TRBJ1-1; 7 bases align to TRBD1. The CDR3 is 15 residues long. V trimming: 6 bases; J trimming: 2 bases; junction bases outside the gene matches: 9. The V gene's germline CDR1 is MNHNS and CDR2 SASEGT. The CDR3 is CASSFTTGSNTEAFF. For the CDR3, the DNA is TGTGCCAGCAGCTTTACGACAGGGTCCAACACTGAAGCTTTCTTT.

This clonotype was observed a few times. This chain uses TRBV20-1 with TRBJ2-1; 7 positions match TRBD2. The CDR3 has 16 residues. Germline CDR1 DFQATT, CDR2 SNEGSKA (reference sequence). V lost 4 bases and J lost 5; bases outside the gene matches: 14. The DNA for the CDR3 is TGCAGTGCTATGAGGTTTGGAAGCGGGGTAAACAATGAGCAGTTCTTC. Encoded protein: CSAMRFGSGVNNEQFF.

This clonotype showed up many times. V is TRBV5-1 and J is TRBJ2-1, with 9 bases aligning to TRBD1. Germline V gives CDR1 SGHRS, CDR2 YFSETQ. The CDR3 runs 18 residues. The V segment lost 0 bases and the J segment 5 bases; nucleotides outside the gene matches: 12. The CDR3 region is CASSLAPGQGAINNEQFF. The CDR3 DNA reads as TGCGCCAGCAGCTTGGCCCCGGGACAGGGAGCTATTAACAATGAGCAGTTCTTC.

At least ten counts were recorded for this clonotype. J is TRBJ2-7 and V is TRBV5-1, with a possible D match to TRBD1 (6 bases). The germline V gene encodes CDR1 SGHRS and CDR2 YFSETQ. Trimming took off 1 base at V and 2 bases at J, with 13 bases between the two ends. This CDR3 is 15 amino acids long. DNA of the CDR3: TGCGCCAGCAGCTTGCTGGCAGGGGCAACCTACGAGCAGTACTTC. Protein product: CASSLLAGATYEQYF.

V usage is TRBV28 and J usage is TRBJ1-2; 12 nucleotides match TRBD1. V shed 5 bases and J 8 bases; nucleotides not matched to a gene: 9. CDR3 length: 15 residues. The germline V gene encodes CDR1 MDHEN and CDR2 SYDVKM. CDR3 sequence: CASSNTGTGGRGYTF. The CDR3 region has the DNA TGTGCCAGCAGTAATACCGGGACAGGGGGCCGGGGCTACACCTTC.

This clonotype was seen many times. The chain uses TRBV10-3 and TRBJ1-4, with a weak D call TRBD1 (6 bases). Trimming removed 0 bases at V and 5 bases at J, with 16 bases between. The CDR3 is 17 amino acids. Per the germline V gene, CDR1 is ENHRY and CDR2 is SYGVKD. Here the CDR3 reads CAISESRDPQGNEKLFF. For the CDR3, the DNA is TGTGCCATCAGTGAGTCGAGAGATCCACAGGGCAATGAAAAACTGTTTTTT.

The chain uses TRBV6-2 or TRBV6-3 and TRBJ1-1; possibly TRBD1 for D (5 bases). The V gene lost 10 bases and the J gene lost 1 base, with 13 bases spanning the gap. The CDR3 sequence is 13 residues long. Looked up from germline, CDR1 is MNHEY and CDR2 is SVGEGT. The CDR3 DNA reads TGTGCCAACAGGAGCGGGGGGAACACTGAAGCTTTCTTT. This codes for CANRSGGNTEAFF.

This clonotype was detected many times. The V gene is TRBV29-1, the J gene TRBJ2-3; a weak D match, TRBD1 (5 bases). V lost 0 bases and J lost 2, with 24 bases in between. Germline V gives CDR1 SQVTM, CDR2 ANQGSEA. The CDR3 spans 19 residues. The CDR3 loop reads CSVEEFVKGPSTATDTQYF. The CDR3 coding sequence is TGCAGCGTTGAAGAATTTGTTAAGGGGCCCTCAACCGCCACAGATACGCAGTATTTT.

This clonotype showed up just a few times. This sequence joins TRBV20-1 and TRBJ2-3; 15 bases map to TRBD2. The CDR3 is 19 residues long. Germline V lookup: CDR1 DFQATT, CDR2 SNEGSKA (reference sequence). V trimming: 3 bases; J trimming: 2 bases; junction bases outside the gene matches: 12. The CDR3 sequence is CSASDPQRTSGGATDTQYF. CDR3 DNA: TGCAGTGCTAGCGACCCTCAAAGGACTAGCGGGGGGGCCACAGATACGCAGTATTTT.

This rearrangement joins TRBV7-6 to TRBJ2-3; D not certain. CDR1 and CDR2 (germline): SGHVS, FNYEAQ. V shed 5 bases and J shed 2 bases, with 14 bases lying between them. The CDR3 runs 15 residues. The CDR3 loop is CASSPRWQSTDTQYF. CDR3 nucleotide sequence: TGTGCCAGCAGCCCCCGCTGGCAGTCCACAGATACGCAGTATTTT.

This clonotype was detected a few times. This chain links TRBV18 with TRBJ2-1; 8 positions match TRBD1. The germline V gene encodes CDR1 KGHSH and CDR2 LQKENI. CDR3 length equals 16 residues. V shed 0 bases, J shed 4 bases, and the junction held 5 bases outside the gene matches. Here the CDR3 reads CASSPPEGQAYNEQFF. The CDR3 region has the DNA TGTGCCAGCTCACCACCGGAGGGACAGGCTTACAATGAGCAGTTCTTC.

The genes are TRBV5-1 and TRBJ2-3; D perhaps matches TRBD1 (6 bases). The V end lost 6 bases, the J end lost 0 bases, and 14 bases lay between the germline ends. The germline gives CDR1 SGHRS, CDR2 YFSETQ. This CDR3 has 15 amino acids. The CDR3 DNA reads as TGCGCCAGCATGGATGGACAGAGTAGCACAGATACGCAGTATTTT. Its protein is CASMDGQSSTDTQYF.

Details on this clonotype: One end of the junction varies from germline; a read error may be responsible. The chain recombines TRBV4-1 with TRBJ2-3, with D unclear. Germline CDR1 reads MGHRA; CDR2 reads YSYEKL. This CDR3 is built from 15 residues. CDR3 in DNA: TGCGCCAGCGGCCACTTCGACAAGAGCACAGATACGCAGTATTTT. It encodes CASGHFDKSTDTQYF.

This clonotype occurred once. The junction differs from germline at one of its ends, possibly a read error. The chain employs TRBV5-5 and TRBJ2-2; either TRBD1 or TRBD2 may supply D (5 bases each). This CDR3 contains 14 residues. Germline assignment: CDR1 SGHKS and CDR2 YYEKEE (reference sequence). Written as DNA, the CDR3 is TGTGCCAGCGGCCTTGGACAAAACACCGGGGTGCTGTTTTTT. Protein product: CASGLGQNTGVLFF.

Ten or more counts support this clonotype. The chain is built from TRBV12-3 or TRBV12-4 and TRBJ2-4; 8 nucleotides align to TRBD1. The CDR3 length is 15 residues. V shed 8 bases, J shed 5 bases, and the junction held 11 bases outside the gene matches. The CDR3 sequence: CASSLRAGQENIQYF. CDR3 DNA sequence: TGTGCCAGCTCGCTTCGGGCGGGACAGGAAAACATTCAGTACTTC.

The chain combines TRBV25-1 with TRBJ2-2, with D unclear. V was cut by 7 bases and J by 8 bases, with 14 bases left in between. The CDR3 contains 13 residues. Looked up from germline, CDR1 is MGHDK and CDR2 is SYGVNS. The CDR3 DNA reads as TGTGCCAGCACCGGGCCCCTAAGAGGGGAGCTGTTTTTT. As protein: CASTGPLRGELFF.

This clonotype has more than one count but fewer than ten. The chain carries TRBV6-1 and TRBJ2-1; 9 bases align to TRBD2. This CDR3 is built from 15 residues. Germline loops: CDR1 MNHNS, CDR2 SASEGT. V lost 6 bases to trimming and J lost 6 bases; unmatched junction nucleotides: 9. CDR3 bases: TGTGCCAGCAGCTCCAGCGGGGGGACCCTCAATGAGCAGTTCTTC. Amino acids: CASSSSGGTLNEQFF.

There are a few counts of this clonotype. The CDR3: CASSVPRSGTDTQYF. The CDR3 DNA reads TGTGCCAGCAGCGTACCTAGGTCAGGCACAGATACGCAGTATTTT. The V gene is TRBV9, the J gene TRBJ2-3, with D unclear. The germline gives CDR1 SGDLS, CDR2 YYNGEE. This CDR3 comprises 15 residues. V was shortened by 1 base and J by 1 base, with 10 bases between the two germline ends.

The chain uses TRBV12-3 or TRBV12-4 and TRBJ2-3; D unclear. The ends were cut back, 4 bases at V and 2 bases at J, with 13 bases in the middle. There are 15 residues in the CDR3. The chain's CDR3 is CASSSGPHLTDTQYF. CDR3 nucleotides: TGTGCCAGCAGTTCGGGTCCCCATCTCACAGATACGCAGTATTTT.